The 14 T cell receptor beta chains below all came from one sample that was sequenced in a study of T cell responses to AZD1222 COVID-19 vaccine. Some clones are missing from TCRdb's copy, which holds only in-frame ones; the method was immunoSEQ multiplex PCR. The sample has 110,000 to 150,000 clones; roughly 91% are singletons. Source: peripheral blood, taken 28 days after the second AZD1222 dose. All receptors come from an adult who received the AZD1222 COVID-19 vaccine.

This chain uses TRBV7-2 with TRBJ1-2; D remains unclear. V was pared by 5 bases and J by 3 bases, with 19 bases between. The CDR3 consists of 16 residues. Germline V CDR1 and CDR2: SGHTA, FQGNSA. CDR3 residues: CASSPGGPLDDYGYTF. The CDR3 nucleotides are TGTGCCAGCAGCCCGGGAGGACCTCTCGACGACTATGGCTACACCTTC.

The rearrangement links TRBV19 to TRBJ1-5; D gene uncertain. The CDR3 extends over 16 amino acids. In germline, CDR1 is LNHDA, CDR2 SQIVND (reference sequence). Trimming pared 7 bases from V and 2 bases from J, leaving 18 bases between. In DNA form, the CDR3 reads TGTGCCAGTAAGAACATGAGGCGCCTGGGCAATCAGCCCCAGCATTTT. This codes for CASKNMRRLGNQPQHF.

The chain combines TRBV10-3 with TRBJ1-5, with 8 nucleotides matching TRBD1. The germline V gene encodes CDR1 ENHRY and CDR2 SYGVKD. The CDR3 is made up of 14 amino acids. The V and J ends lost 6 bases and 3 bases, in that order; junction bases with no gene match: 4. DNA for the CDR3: TGTGCCATCAGGGCGGACAGGGACAATCAGCCCCAGCATTTT. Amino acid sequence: CAIRADRDNQPQHF.

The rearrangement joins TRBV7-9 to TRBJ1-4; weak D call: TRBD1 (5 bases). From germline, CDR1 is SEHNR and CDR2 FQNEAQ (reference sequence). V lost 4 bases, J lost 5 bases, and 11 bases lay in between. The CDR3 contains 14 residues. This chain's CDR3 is CASSSLGGNEKLFF. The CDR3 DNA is TGTGCCAGCAGCTCCCTGGGGGGGAATGAAAAACTGTTTTTT.

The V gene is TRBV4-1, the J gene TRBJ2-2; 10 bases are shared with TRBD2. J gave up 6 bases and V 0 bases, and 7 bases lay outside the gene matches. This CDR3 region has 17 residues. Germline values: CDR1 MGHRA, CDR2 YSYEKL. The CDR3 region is CASSQEGLLAGAGELFF. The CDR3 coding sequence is TGCGCCAGCAGCCAAGAAGGGCTGCTAGCGGGAGCCGGGGAGCTGTTTTTT.

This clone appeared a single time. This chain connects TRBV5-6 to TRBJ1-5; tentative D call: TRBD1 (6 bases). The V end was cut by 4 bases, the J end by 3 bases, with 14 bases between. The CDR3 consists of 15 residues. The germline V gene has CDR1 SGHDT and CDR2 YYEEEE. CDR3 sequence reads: CASSTLGGINQPQHF. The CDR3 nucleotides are TGTGCCAGCAGCACGTTAGGGGGGATCAATCAGCCCCAGCATTTT.

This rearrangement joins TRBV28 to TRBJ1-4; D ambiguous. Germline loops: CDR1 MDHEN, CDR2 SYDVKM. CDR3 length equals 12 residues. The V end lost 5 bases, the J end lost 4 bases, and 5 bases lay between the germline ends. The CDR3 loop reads CASSLINEKLFF. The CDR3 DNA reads TGTGCCAGCAGTCTGATTAATGAAAAACTGTTTTTT.

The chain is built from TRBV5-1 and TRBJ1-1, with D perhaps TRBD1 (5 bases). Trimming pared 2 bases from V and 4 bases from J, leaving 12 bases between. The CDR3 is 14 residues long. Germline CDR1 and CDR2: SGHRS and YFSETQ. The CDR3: CASSFSGRGTEAFF. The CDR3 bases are TGCGCCAGCAGCTTCAGCGGGAGGGGCACTGAAGCTTTCTTT. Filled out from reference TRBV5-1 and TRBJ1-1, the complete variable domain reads KAGVTQTPRYLIKTRGQQVTLSCSPISGHRSVSWYQQTPGQGLQFLFEYFSETQRNKGNFPGRFSGRQFSNSRSEMNVSTLELGDSALYLCASSFSGRGTEAFFGQGTRLTVV.

In DNA, the CDR3 is TGTGCCAGCCTCCCGGGGCGGGCTGCAGATACGCAGTATTTT. Translated, it gives CASLPGRAADTQYF. The chain uses TRBV2 and TRBJ2-3; D tentatively reads TRBD1 or TRBD2 (5 bases each). V lost 8 bases and J lost 4, with 16 bases in between. CDR3 length equals 14 residues. Looked up from germline, CDR1 is SNHLY and CDR2 is FYNNEI.

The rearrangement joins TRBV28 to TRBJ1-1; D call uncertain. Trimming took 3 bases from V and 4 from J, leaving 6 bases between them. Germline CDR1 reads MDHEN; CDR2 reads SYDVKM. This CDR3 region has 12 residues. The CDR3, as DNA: TGTGCCAGCAGTTTTCGGGGCACTGAAGCTTTCTTT. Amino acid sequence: CASSFRGTEAFF.

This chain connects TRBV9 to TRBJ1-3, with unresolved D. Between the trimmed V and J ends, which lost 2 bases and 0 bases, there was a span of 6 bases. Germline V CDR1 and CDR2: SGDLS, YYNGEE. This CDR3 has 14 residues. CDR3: CASSVYHSGNTIYF. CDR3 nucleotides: TGTGCCAGCAGCGTGTATCACTCTGGAAACACCATATATTTT.

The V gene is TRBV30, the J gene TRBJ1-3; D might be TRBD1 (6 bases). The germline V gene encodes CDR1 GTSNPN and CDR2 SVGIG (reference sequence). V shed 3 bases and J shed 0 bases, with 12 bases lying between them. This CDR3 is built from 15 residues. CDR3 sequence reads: CAWRVQGHSGNTIYF. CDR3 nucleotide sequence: TGTGCCTGGAGGGTACAGGGACACTCTGGAAACACCATATATTTT.

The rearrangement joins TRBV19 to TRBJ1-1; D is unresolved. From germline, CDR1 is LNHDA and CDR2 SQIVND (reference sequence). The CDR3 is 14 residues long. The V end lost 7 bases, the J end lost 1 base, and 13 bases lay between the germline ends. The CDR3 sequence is CASTLSGENTEAFF. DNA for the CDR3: TGTGCCAGTACCCTCTCCGGGGAGAACACTGAAGCTTTCTTT.

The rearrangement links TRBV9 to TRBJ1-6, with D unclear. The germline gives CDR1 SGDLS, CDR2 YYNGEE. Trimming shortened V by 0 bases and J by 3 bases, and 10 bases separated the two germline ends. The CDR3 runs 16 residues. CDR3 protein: CASSVASTLYNSPLHF. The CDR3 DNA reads TGTGCCAGCAGCGTAGCGTCGACCCTCTATAATTCACCCCTCCACTTT. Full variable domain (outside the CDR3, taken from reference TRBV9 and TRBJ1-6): DSGVTQTPKHLITATGQRVTLRCSPRSGDLSVYWYQQSLDQGLQFLIQYYNGEERAKGNILERFSAQQFPDLHSELNLSSLELGDSALYFCASSVASTLYNSPLHFGNGTRLTVT.